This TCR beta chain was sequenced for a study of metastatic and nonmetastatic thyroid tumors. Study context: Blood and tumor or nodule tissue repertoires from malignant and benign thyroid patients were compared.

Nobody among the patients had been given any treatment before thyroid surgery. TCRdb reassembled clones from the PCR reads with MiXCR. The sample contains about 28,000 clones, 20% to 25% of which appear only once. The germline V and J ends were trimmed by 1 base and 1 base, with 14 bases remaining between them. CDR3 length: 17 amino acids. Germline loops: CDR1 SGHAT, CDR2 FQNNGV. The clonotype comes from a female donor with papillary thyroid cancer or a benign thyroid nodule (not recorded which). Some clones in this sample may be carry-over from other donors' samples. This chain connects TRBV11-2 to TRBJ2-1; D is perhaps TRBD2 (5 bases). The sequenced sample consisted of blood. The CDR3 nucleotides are TGTGCCAGCAGCTTAGTGGTGCGGGTGGGATCCTACAATGAGCAGTTCTTC. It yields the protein CASSLVVRVGSYNEQFF.